This TCR beta chain was obtained from a study of beta chain features in type 1 diabetes. Study-wide results and caveats: Overrepresentation of cells with high TCR expression could result from cDNA sequencing. Shorter TCRB CDR3s, moderately but significantly so, marked every one of the four CD4+ subsets in Type 1 diabetes patients.

Expressed TCRB transcripts were sequenced, since all the RNA that had been isolated was reverse transcribed. Roughly 3.6 million reads per sample were averaged for naive, central memory and regulatory samples. Produced via immunoSEQ multiplex PCR; TCRdb's table is partial and in-frame only. The repertoire holds fewer than 650,000 clones, with 15% to 18% as singletons. This clone was counted between two and nine times. Its antigen is unidentified. J lost 8 bases, V lost 3 bases, and 6 bases had no gene match. Germline loops: CDR1 KGHSH, CDR2 LQKENI. This CDR3 comprises 16 residues. The sample taken for sequencing was naive CD4+ T cells from blood. The rearrangement links TRBV18 to TRBJ2-1; 14 bases line up with TRBD2. The TCR was taken from a man between 18 and 29 years old in good health. For the CDR3, the DNA is TGTGCCAGCTCACCGACGGGACTAGCGGGAGACGATGAGCAGTTCTTC. Amino acids: CASSPTGLAGDDEQFF.